This T cell receptor (beta chain) was observed in a study of blood T cell repertoires in COVID-19 (dated by TCRdb to the early 2020s). Regarding the complete study: Collaborator samples came from the United States, Italy and Spain and covered acute and convalescent phases of COVID-19. A de-identified subject ID, COVID-19 status, age in years and sex were almost always included in the sample metadata. Samples were obtained from the ongoing ImmuneRACE study (first 160 participants) and from over a thousand subjects provided by 6 global collaborators. HLA class I and class II types, where available, came from metadata supplied by the sample provider rather than from assay-based typing. The material from the prospective study consisted of cDNA or gDNA derived from T cells, B-cell-depleted T cells, or PBMCs. Deeply sampled blood TCRbeta repertoires from subjects exposed to, actively infected with, or recovered from COVID-19 were included in the dataset. The repertoires were made available in a free public database intended to serve as a resource for research on the immune response to SARS-CoV-2.

TCRbeta CDR3 regions were amplified from genomic DNA using the immunoSEQ Assay, a bias-controlled multiplex PCR. The source study handled its data this way. Within the assay, amplification of reference gene primers was used to estimate how many nucleated cells each sample contained. Sequence reads were collapsed and filtered to measure the absolute abundance of every unique TCRbeta CDR3 rearrangement. Productive Simpson clonality was computed per sample as the square root of Simpson's diversity index over productive rearrangements. TCRdb holds this immuneACCESS table with in-frame rearrangements only. Some clones are missing; in checked studies, unresolved V genes explain under half, and the rest has no known cause. The DNA was the basis for D and trimming; V, J and clone size are from that table. This sample holds around 100,000 clones; roughly 80% were observed only once. The biggest ten clones account for 20% of the sample.

Study-wide conclusions, independent of this receptor: The amount of clinical and demographic metadata varied by source and participant and was provided uncurated.

Regarding this clone: What antigen it recognizes has not been identified. No base quality information exists; no much larger clone differs at one position.

Trimming takes 6 bases from V and 4 bases from J, and the germline ends sit 12 bases apart. Taken from the germline V gene (reference sequence), the CDR1 and CDR2 loops are LGHDT and YNNKEL. The CDR3 has 13 amino acids, counting the end cysteine and phenylalanine. Only the CDR3 DNA stays, 39 bases, in frame from base 1. Collaborating institutions collected whole blood in K2EDTA tubes following their own protocols. Collaborator samples were shipped for TCRbeta analysis as frozen whole blood, isolated PBMCs, or DNA extracted from either sample type. The chain employs TRBV3-1 (or the pseudogene TRBV3-2) and TRBJ1-2, with no confidently assigned D gene. Sequencing used peripheral blood. The sequence came from a man aged 65-85 years with active or convalescent COVID-19. Here is the DNA: TGTGCCAGCAGTCCTTTTACGGGCTATGGCTACACCTTC. Its protein is CASSPFTGYGYTF.